The next 18 T cell receptor beta chains were all read from a single sample in a study of T cells of healthy individuals. TCRdb redid the calling of the 5' RACE reads with MiXCR, one entry per CDR3 protein. Among some 69,000 distinct CDR3 sequences, around 16% were seen once, and the ten largest hold about 4.4%. Receptors were obtained from a human donor in good health.

This clonotype was detected many times. V and J are TRBV5-6 and TRBJ2-1; D is perhaps TRBD2 (5 bases). CDR1 is SGHDT, CDR2 YYEEEE, per germline. Trimming took 0 bases from V and 4 from J, leaving 8 bases between them. The length of the CDR3 is 14 residues. This chain's CDR3 is CASSLASGYNEQFF. CDR3 bases: TGTGCCAGCAGCTTGGCTTCGGGGTACAATGAGCAGTTCTTC.

This clonotype was recorded at least ten times. The rearrangement uses TRBV5-5 and TRBJ1-2; D gene unclear. In germline, CDR1 is SGHKS, CDR2 YYEKEE (reference sequence). V was cut by 4 bases and J by 3 bases, with 19 bases left in between. The CDR3 runs to 16 residues. The CDR3 spells CASSPDPDIMDYGYTF. The CDR3 region has the DNA TGTGCCAGCAGCCCCGACCCAGATATTATGGACTATGGCTACACCTTC.

This clonotype was counted only a few times. The CDR3 nucleotides are TGTGCCAGCAGCTCATCCCTTAAGTCAACTAATGAAAAACTGTTTTTT. Translating gives CASSSSLKSTNEKLFF. The rearrangement links TRBV5-4 to TRBJ1-4; the D is unclear. The CDR3 is made up of 16 amino acids. Germline assignment: CDR1 SGHNT and CDR2 YYREEE (reference sequence). V was pared by 3 bases and J by 0 bases, with 12 bases between.

V usage is TRBV7-8 and J usage is TRBJ1-1; no reliable D call. There are 13 residues in the CDR3. Germline values: CDR1 SGHVS, CDR2 FQNEAQ. Trimming cost V 1 base and J 4 bases, with 7 bases left between them. The chain's CDR3 is CASSLGEITEAFF. The CDR3 region has the DNA TGTGCCAGCAGCTTAGGAGAGATCACTGAAGCTTTCTTT.

Sample share makes this clonotype medium-sized (0.01 to 0.1%). V is TRBV28 and J is TRBJ1-3; D is ambiguous. This CDR3 comprises 14 residues. Trimming took 2 bases from V and 0 from J, leaving 5 bases between them. Germline lookup yields CDR1 MDHEN and CDR2 SYDVKM. The CDR3 sequence is CASSLQNSGNTIYF. The DNA of the CDR3 is TGTGCCAGCAGTTTACAAAACTCTGGAAACACCATATATTTT.

This clonotype was recorded many times. The chain carries TRBV2 and TRBJ2-5; D ambiguous. From germline, CDR1 is SNHLY and CDR2 FYNNEI. The V end was cut by 0 bases, the J end by 0 bases, with 2 bases between. CDR3 length: 13 amino acids. CDR3 sequence reads: CASSEAHQETQYF. The CDR3 DNA is TGTGCCAGCAGTGAAGCCCACCAAGAGACCCAGTACTTC.

There are many counts of this clonotype. The V and J genes are TRBV7-9 and TRBJ2-5; the match to TRBD1 covers 8 bases. Trimming at V came to 5 bases and at J to 2 bases, leaving 4 bases not matched to a gene. The CDR3 spans 14 residues. Looked up from germline, CDR1 is SEHNR and CDR2 is FQNEAQ (reference sequence). CDR3 sequence (DNA): TGTGCCAGCAGCGGGACAGGCTCTCAAGAGACCCAGTACTTC. This gives the protein CASSGTGSQETQYF.

This clonotype was picked up a small number of times. V is TRBV28 and J is TRBJ2-7; possibly TRBD2 for D (7 bases). The germline V and J ends were trimmed by 8 bases and 2 bases, with 16 bases remaining between them. This CDR3 region has 14 residues. Germline CDR1 reads MDHEN; CDR2 reads SYDVKM. The CDR3 DNA reads TGTGCCAGCCTAGGGAGGGGGTCCGCCTACGAGCAGTACTTC. Its translation: CASLGRGSAYEQYF.

At least ten counts were recorded for this clonotype. The chain couples TRBV18 to TRBJ1-1, with 8 positions matching TRBD1. After removal of 9 bases from V and 0 bases from J, the junction contained 9 bases not matched to a gene. Germline assignment: CDR1 KGHSH and CDR2 LQKENI. The CDR3 has 15 amino acids. The CDR3 coding sequence is TGTGCCAGTCTTGGACAGGGAGGGATGAACACTGAAGCTTTCTTT. This codes for CASLGQGGMNTEAFF. The variable domain in full, with the rest retrieved from reference TRBV18 and TRBJ1-1, is NAGVMQNPRHLVRRRGQEARLRCSPMKGHSHVYWYRQLPEEGLKFMVYLQKENIIDESGMPKERFSAEFPKEGPSILRIQQVVRGDSAAYFCASLGQGGMNTEAFFGQGTRLTVV.

A note on this clonotype: A much larger clone lies a single base off, so this may be a read error. The chain recombines TRBV30 with TRBJ2-4; 10 bases fit TRBD1. CDR1 GTSNPN and CDR2 SVGIG come from the germline V gene (reference sequence). The CDR3 has 14 amino acids. CDR3 in amino acids: CAWSTDRGRNIRYF. CDR3 nucleotide sequence: TGTGCCTGGAGTACCGACAGGGGGCGTAACATTCGGTACTTC.

The chain uses TRBV29-1 and TRBJ2-2; possibly TRBD1 or TRBD2 for D (5 bases each). Germline V lookup: CDR1 SQVTM, CDR2 ANQGSEA. V was cut by 1 base and J by 9 bases, with 18 bases left in between. The CDR3 spans 15 residues. This chain's CDR3 is CSVEGSGSPKRELFF. CDR3 bases: TGCAGCGTTGAAGGCTCAGGGAGTCCCAAGCGGGAGCTGTTTTTT.

This clonotype was seen repeatedly, ten times or more. This chain uses TRBV4-3 with TRBJ1-5; D perhaps matches TRBD1 (5 bases). Between the trimmed V and J ends, which lost 0 bases and 7 bases, there was a span of 13 bases. This CDR3 is built from 15 residues. Germline V gene data show CDR1 as LGHNA and CDR2 as YSLEER. As DNA, the CDR3 is TGCGCCAGCAGCCAAGATCGGATGGGGGACCAGCCCCAGCATTTT. It codes for CASSQDRMGDQPQHF.

The gene calls are TRBV5-1 and TRBJ2-1; TRBD2 is a possible D gene (5 bases). CDR1 and CDR2 from the germline V gene are SGHRS and YFSETQ. This CDR3 has 12 amino acids. V lost 3 bases and J 9 bases, leaving 10 bases between the germline ends. CDR3 nucleotide sequence: TGCGCCAGCAGCTCCCCTAGCATTGAGCAGTTCTTC. Encoded protein: CASSSPSIEQFF.

This clonotype turned up a few times. The chain couples TRBV7-6 to TRBJ2-3; no firm D call. Germline loops: CDR1 SGHVS, CDR2 FNYEAQ. Trimming took 7 bases from V and 6 from J, leaving 14 bases between them. This CDR3 is built from 13 residues. CDR3: CASKKTPDDTQYF. CDR3 in DNA: TGTGCCAGCAAAAAAACGCCTGACGATACGCAGTATTTT.

There are many counts of this clonotype. This chain links TRBV12-3 or TRBV12-4 with TRBJ2-1; the match to TRBD2 covers 10 bases. Trimming took 1 base from V and 9 from J; bases not matched to a gene: 9. The CDR3 contains 16 residues. CDR3 sequence reads: CASSLVSGRASGEQFF. The CDR3 nucleotides read TGTGCCAGCAGTTTAGTGAGCGGGAGGGCCTCGGGTGAGCAGTTCTTC.

There are many counts of this clonotype. This chain uses TRBV11-2 with TRBJ1-6; D not resolved. The CDR3 is 13 residues long. The V gene lost 0 bases and the J gene lost 9 bases, with 6 bases spanning the gap. The germline V gene has CDR1 SGHAT and CDR2 FQNNGV. CDR3 DNA sequence: TGTGCCAGCAGCTTAGACCCGGGTTCACCCCTCCACTTT. Protein sequence: CASSLDPGSPLHF.

As DNA, the CDR3 is TGTGCCAGCAGCCCTACCTCTTACGAGCAGTACTTC. It is translated as CASSPTSYEQYF. J is TRBJ2-7 and V is TRBV4-2; D uncertain. CDR1 is LGHNA, CDR2 YNFKEQ, per germline. Trimming stripped 4 bases from V and 4 bases from J, with 8 bases between. The CDR3 is made up of 12 amino acids.

This clonotype has ten or more counts. The chain links TRBV7-2 to TRBJ2-3; D is undetermined. The CDR3 runs 14 residues. Germline V gene data show CDR1 as SGHTA and CDR2 as FQGNSA. Deletions cut 4 bases from V and 1 base from J, with 9 bases between. The CDR3 coding sequence is TGTGCCAGCAGCTCCCCCTTGGGCACAGATACGCAGTATTTT. Protein: CASSSPLGTDTQYF.